The T cell receptor (beta chain) under discussion was sequenced for a study of blood T cell repertoires in COVID-19. Only in-frame clones appear in the TCRdb table, and some are missing; sequencing was by immunoSEQ multiplex PCR. The profile shows about 480,000 clones, 89% of them singletons. The sample consisted of peripheral blood. This clonotype originated in a man between 18 and 35 years old with COVID-19, enrolled during active disease.

For the CDR3, the DNA is TGTGCCAGCACCCCGGGACTAGCGGCAGCCTACGAGCAGTACTTC. It is translated as CASTPGLAAAYEQYF. This chain links TRBV5-6 with TRBJ2-7; 11 positions match TRBD2. The germline V gene has CDR1 SGHDT and CDR2 YYEEEE. The CDR3 extends over 15 amino acids. V gave up 6 bases and J gave up 2 bases; unmatched junction bases: 7.